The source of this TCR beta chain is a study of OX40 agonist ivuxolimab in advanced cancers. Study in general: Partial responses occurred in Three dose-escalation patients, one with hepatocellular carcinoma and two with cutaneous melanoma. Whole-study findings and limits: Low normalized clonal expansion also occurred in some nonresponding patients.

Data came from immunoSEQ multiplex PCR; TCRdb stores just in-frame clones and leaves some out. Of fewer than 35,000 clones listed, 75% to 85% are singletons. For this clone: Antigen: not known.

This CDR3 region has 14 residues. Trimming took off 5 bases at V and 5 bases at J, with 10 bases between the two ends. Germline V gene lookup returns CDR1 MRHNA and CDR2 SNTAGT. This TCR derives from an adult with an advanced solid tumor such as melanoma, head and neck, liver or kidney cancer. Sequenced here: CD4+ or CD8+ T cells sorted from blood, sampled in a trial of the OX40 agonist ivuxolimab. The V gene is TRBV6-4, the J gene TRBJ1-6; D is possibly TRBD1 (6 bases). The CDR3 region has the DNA TGTGCCAGCAGTCCGGGACACAATAATTCACCCCTCCACTTT. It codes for CASSPGHNNSPLHF.